The subject of this entry is one T cell receptor (beta chain). Antigen: not known. Assay: immunoSEQ multiplex PCR; the TCRdb copy retains only in-frame clones and omits some. The sample carries more than 300,000 clones, approximately 90% recorded once. From germline, CDR1 is MDHEN and CDR2 SYDVKM. The CDR3 runs 13 residues. V shed 9 bases and J shed 2 bases, with 14 bases lying between them. The data were obtained in a study of Ad26.COV2.S vaccination and SARS-CoV-2 variants. Study overall: Donor participated within the Ad26.COV2.S arm of the COV1001 trial. By the intramuscular route, Ad26.COV2.S was given once, or twice 56 days apart.

The treatment: about 20 received Ad26.COV2.S at low or high dose, single or two shots; about 5 received placebo; per-sample allocation not given. Day 63 after the first injection of vaccine or placebo was the sampling time. Overall study results and limits: It was found that vaccine and placebo recipients had similar non-spike TCR breadth. Placebo recipients had lower spike-specific TCR breadth than vaccine recipients.

Sequences were derived from peripheral blood, sampled in a trial of Ad26.COV2.S vaccine versus placebo. The V and J genes are TRBV28 and TRBJ2-7, with D perhaps matching TRBD1 (6 bases). This receptor was taken from a person between 18 and 59 years old who received the Ad26.COV2.S COVID-19 vaccine or a placebo. The CDR3 nucleotides are TGTGCCAGTTCCGGGACACCAACCTACGAGCAGTACTTC. Its protein is CASSGTPTYEQYF.